This T cell receptor beta chain was profiled in a study of blood T cell repertoires in COVID-19. Study summary: PBMCs, B-cell-depleted T cells, or T cells were the source of the cDNA or gDNA that made up the material.

Some clones are missing from TCRdb's copy, which holds only in-frame ones; the method was immunoSEQ multiplex PCR. Among fewer than 95,000 clones, roughly 89% were seen once, and the ten largest hold 25% to 30%. Trimming removed 2 bases from V and 6 bases from J, with 9 bases in between. From germline, CDR1 is SGHTS and CDR2 YDEGEE. CDR3 length equals 12 residues. The sample comprised peripheral blood. The receptor was isolated from a man between 45 and 60 years old with active or convalescent COVID-19. The rearrangement joins TRBV5-8 to TRBJ2-7; D not resolved. CDR3 coding DNA: TGTGCCAGCAGCTTTCAGTCGTCCGAGCAGTACTTC. Amino acid sequence: CASSFQSSEQYF.